This T cell receptor beta chain derives from a study of T-cell reconstitution after alpha-beta-depleted transplantation in children. General study findings and limits: There were reportedly several hundred expanded graft clones from which alpha-beta T cells came about two months after transplant.

Unique molecular identifiers were incorporated into the prepared TCRbeta library. TCRdb called the PCR reads again in MiXCR, with one record for every CDR3 protein. The sample carries around 4,000 distinct CDR3 sequences, 24% recorded once. This CDR3 has 14 residues. V dropped 5 bases and J dropped 2 bases, with 12 bases sitting between them. The germline CDR1 and CDR2 sequences are SEHNR and FQNEAQ (reference sequence). This clonotype was picked up many times. Antigen unknown. The sequences come from PBMCs, mostly from graft donor cells, collected 60 days after TCRalphabeta/CD19-depleted stem cell transplant. The V and J genes are TRBV7-9 and TRBJ2-5, with TRBD2 as a possible D gene (6 bases). The receptor was isolated from a boy in the first two years of life who had a stem cell transplant for acute myeloid leukemia, so the T cells may come from the graft donor. The CDR3 here is CASSRGLPQETQYF. The CDR3 nucleotides are TGTGCCAGCAGCCGGGGACTCCCGCAAGAGACCCAGTACTTC.